What follows is one T cell receptor beta chain and its context. The antigen is unknown. Here immunoSEQ multiplex PCR was the method, and the copy in TCRdb shows in-frame clones only, minus some. The sample has tens of thousands of clones, 80% seen once; the top ten hold approximately 22%. This CDR3 region has 15 residues. Germline trimming cut 0 bases from V and 3 bases from J; bases unmatched to any gene: 4. Germline assignment: CDR1 GTSNPN and CDR2 SVGIG (reference sequence). This sample is drawn from a study of T cell responses to AZD1222 COVID-19 vaccine. Study-level findings and limits: Baseline seropositivity characterized only a handful of AZD1222 recipients. Clonal diversity may have been underestimated in mostly white British donors. Regions left unmutated in variants are reportedly the target of nearly half of spike-specific TCRs.

The chain couples TRBV30 to TRBJ2-7; TRBD1 aligns across 11 bases. Sequencing used peripheral blood, obtained on day 0 of AZD1222 vaccination. The TCR sequence derives from an adult in good health. The CDR3 DNA sequence: TGTGCCTGGAGTGTCCCGGGACAGGGGGGCTACGAGCAGTACTTC. Protein sequence: CAWSVPGQGGYEQYF. Based on the CDR3 plus reference TRBV30 and TRBJ2-7, the full variable domain is SQTIHQWPATLVQPVGSPLSLECTVEGTSNPNLYWYRQAAGRGLQLLFYSVGIGQISSEVPQNLSASRPQDRQFILSSKKLLLSDSGFYLCAWSVPGQGGYEQYFGPGTRLTVT.